The 24 T cell receptor beta chains reported below all come from one sample, sequenced in a study of CD8 T cells in ankylosing spondylitis. TCRdb reprocessed the 5' RACE reads with MiXCR, giving one entry per CDR3 protein. Of approximately 100,000 distinct CDR3 sequences in the sample, approximately 25% were seen once. The sequencing input was synovial fluid, either unsorted or a sorted T cell fraction (not recorded which). All receptors come from a male donor with ankylosing spondylitis.

This sequence joins TRBV7-9 and TRBJ2-1; D is unresolved. Trimming shortened V by 5 bases and J by 5 bases, and 13 bases separated the two germline ends. CDR3 length: 14 amino acids. Germline V gene sequence: CDR1 SEHNR, CDR2 FQNEAQ (reference sequence). CDR3 sequence: CASSPVDGNNEQFF. The CDR3 coding sequence is TGTGCCAGCAGCCCGGTTGATGGGAACAATGAGCAGTTCTTC. Together with reference TRBV7-9 and TRBJ2-1, the CDR3 gives the full variable domain: DTGVSQNPRHKITKRGQNVTFRCDPISEHNRLYWYRQTLGQGPEFLTYFQNEAQLEKSRLLSDRFSAERPKGSFSTLEIQRTEQGDSAMYLCASSPVDGNNEQFFGPGTRLTVL.

This clonotype occurred a few times. The V call is TRBV10-3, the J call TRBJ2-4; either TRBD1 or TRBD2 may fit D (5 bases each). CDR1 and CDR2 (germline): ENHRY, SYGVKD. Trimming removed 6 bases at V and 5 bases at J, with 11 bases between. The CDR3 contains 13 residues. This chain's CDR3 is CAIRGREENIQYF. CDR3 coding DNA: TGTGCCATCAGGGGACGCGAGGAAAACATTCAGTACTTC.

The J gene is TRBJ1-5, the V gene TRBV29-1; D is ambiguous. The germline gives CDR1 SQVTM, CDR2 ANQGSEA. CDR3 length equals 13 residues. V lost 8 bases and J lost 7, with 18 bases in between. CDR3 sequence reads: CSSGEGIGQPQHF. The CDR3 region has the DNA TGCAGCTCCGGGGAGGGAATAGGACAGCCCCAGCATTTT.

V and J are TRBV7-9 and TRBJ1-3, with D unresolved. V was trimmed by 6 bases and J by 2 bases, leaving 5 bases between them. CDR1 SEHNR and CDR2 FQNEAQ come from the germline V gene (reference sequence). The CDR3 has 12 amino acids. The CDR3 DNA follows: TGTGCCAGCAGGCAGGCTGGAAACACCATATATTTT. Translation gives CASRQAGNTIYF.

This clonotype was observed once. The chain links TRBV19 to TRBJ1-5; no firm D call. Germline CDR1 and CDR2: LNHDA and SQIVND (reference sequence). Trimming cost V 3 bases and J 4 bases, with 4 bases left between them. The length of the CDR3 is 12 residues. CDR3: CASSMGNQPQHF. Here the CDR3 DNA reads TGTGCCAGTAGTATGGGTAATCAGCCCCAGCATTTT. Full variable domain (rest looked up from reference TRBV19 and TRBJ1-5): DGGITQSPKYLFRKEGQNVTLSCEQNLNHDAMYWYRQDPGQGLRLIYYSQIVNDFQKGDIAEGYSVSREKKESFPLTVTSAQKNPTAFYLCASSMGNQPQHFGDGTRLSIL.

V is TRBV27 and J is TRBJ2-2; perhaps TRBD2 as D (5 bases). The CDR3 covers 14 residues. Germline V gene data show CDR1 as MNHEY and CDR2 as SMNVEV (reference sequence). V was cut by 0 bases and J by 7 bases, with 9 bases left in between. CDR3 nucleotides: TGTGCCAGCAGTTTATCGAGGGCAGTCGGGGAGCTGTTTTTT. Its protein product is CASSLSRAVGELFF.

In this sample, this clonotype turned up a few times. The V gene is TRBV7-9, the J gene TRBJ1-6; 7 positions agree with TRBD1. The CDR3 runs 15 residues. CDR1 and CDR2 from the germline V gene are SEHNR and FQNEAQ (reference sequence). V lost 4 bases to trimming and J lost 7 bases; unmatched junction nucleotides: 7. The CDR3, as DNA: TGTGCCAGCAGCTCAGGGGACAGCTTCAATTCACCCCTCCACTTT. Encoded protein: CASSSGDSFNSPLHF.

This clonotype has only a few counts. The J gene is TRBJ2-1, the V gene TRBV3-1; possibly TRBD2 for D (6 bases). Germline assignment: CDR1 LGHDT and CDR2 YNNKEL (reference sequence). The CDR3 extends over 15 amino acids. The V end was cut by 0 bases, the J end by 0 bases, with 6 bases between. The CDR3 reads CASSQDGSSYNEQFF. The CDR3 nucleotides read TGTGCCAGCAGCCAAGACGGGAGCTCCTACAATGAGCAGTTCTTC.

The CDR3 protein is CSARGDRGRAEDSPLHF. The DNA for the CDR3 is TGCAGTGCTAGAGGCGACAGGGGGCGCGCGGAGGATTCACCCCTCCACTTT. The V and J genes are TRBV20-1 and TRBJ1-6; 10 positions match TRBD1. Germline assignment: CDR1 DFQATT and CDR2 SNEGSKA (reference sequence). The CDR3 length is 17 residues. Trimming at V came to 1 base and at J to 8 bases, leaving 11 bases not matched to a gene.

About this clonotype itself: Because the CDR3 is missing its conserved closing phenylalanine or tryptophan, this is likely a read error. V is TRBV3-1 and J is TRBJ2-3; possible D gene TRBD1, 5 bases. The germline V gene encodes CDR1 LGHDT and CDR2 YNNKEL (reference sequence). This CDR3 has 15 residues. V was trimmed by 3 bases and J by 2 bases, leaving 12 bases between them. CDR3 coding DNA: TGTGCCAGCAGCCAGGGGCTTGGGGACACAGATACGCAGTATATT. This encodes CASSQGLGDTDTQYI.

About this clonotype itself: Mismatch with germline at one junction end may stem from a read error. The chain recombines TRBV10-2 with TRBJ2-1; 9 nucleotides match TRBD2. Germline V gene sequence: CDR1 WSHSY, CDR2 SAAADI. This CDR3 spans 17 amino acids. Written as DNA, the CDR3 is TGCGCCAGCAGTGAGTCTGGTAGCGGGGGCTCCCACAATGAGCAGTTCTTC. As protein: CASSESGSGGSHNEQFF.

This clonotype was detected ten times or more. The chain carries TRBV20-1 and TRBJ2-3; D unclear. The CDR3 consists of 11 residues. The V end was cut by 6 bases, the J end by 4 bases, with 8 bases between. Per the germline V gene, CDR1 is DFQATT and CDR2 is SNEGSKA (reference sequence). The CDR3 nucleotides read TGCAGTGCCCCGGCACCAGATACGCAGTATTTT. Translating gives CSAPAPDTQYF.

This clonotype has only a few counts. Sequence at one end of the junction differs from germline and may be a read error. The gene calls are TRBV2 and TRBJ2-7; D tentatively fits TRBD1 or TRBD2 (6 bases each). CDR3 length equals 14 residues. CDR1 is SNHLY and CDR2 is FYNNEI in the germline V gene. CDR3 protein: CATQGRSLLPGACF. CDR3 nucleotides: TGTGCCACTCAGGGGCGGTCGCTTCTTCCGGGAGCCTGCTTC.

This clonotype was seen a few times. The rearrangement uses TRBV12-3 or TRBV12-4 and TRBJ1-4; TRBD1 matches 11 bases. This CDR3 spans 14 amino acids. Trimming took 6 bases from V and 5 from J; bases not matched to a gene: 2. CDR3 DNA: TGTGCCAGCAGAGGGACAGGGGGGAATGAAAAACTGTTTTTT. Its translation: CASRGTGGNEKLFF.

The J gene is TRBJ2-1, the V gene TRBV29-1; 7 bases are a match to TRBD1. CDR1 is SQVTM, CDR2 ANQGSEA, per germline. Unmatched junction bases numbered 14, after V lost 7 bases and J lost 8 bases. This CDR3 has 14 residues. This CDR3 is CSARTGGPSDEQFF. CDR3 in DNA: TGCAGCGCCCGGACAGGCGGTCCATCGGATGAGCAGTTCTTC.

The rearrangement uses TRBV29-1 and TRBJ2-3; TRBD2 matches 9 bases. After removal of 5 bases from V and 0 bases from J, the junction contained 6 bases not matched to a gene. Germline assignment: CDR1 SQVTM and CDR2 ANQGSEA. The CDR3 is 15 residues long. CDR3 sequence reads: CSVSGTSRSTDTQYF. Written as DNA, the CDR3 is TGCAGCGTTTCCGGGACTAGCAGAAGCACAGATACGCAGTATTTT.

The CDR3, as DNA: TGCGCCAGCAGCCCTCGGACTAGCACCATGAGCACAGATACGCAGTATTTT. Amino acid sequence: CASSPRTSTMSTDTQYF. V usage is TRBV5-1 and J usage is TRBJ2-3; 8 bases line up with TRBD2. The CDR3 contains 17 residues. J was trimmed by 0 bases and V by 4 bases; bases with no gene match: 10. CDR1 is SGHRS, CDR2 YFSETQ, per germline.

The chain combines TRBV9 with TRBJ2-1, with 11 bases identical to TRBD1. With V trimmed by 4 bases and J by 9 bases, 15 bases remained unmatched. CDR3 length: 17 amino acids. Germline CDR1 reads SGDLS; CDR2 reads YYNGEE. In nucleotides, the CDR3 is TGTGCCAGCAGCCTGGGACAGGGGGTCATCGTCAGGGGTGAGCAGTTCTTC. Translating gives CASSLGQGVIVRGEQFF.

This sequence joins TRBV24-1 and TRBJ2-1; no firm D call. V was clipped by 4 bases and J by 4 bases, with 19 bases between them. CDR3 length: 17 residues. Germline V gives CDR1 KGHDR, CDR2 SFDVKD. Here the CDR3 reads CATSDPSGGENYNEQFF. For the CDR3, the DNA is TGTGCCACCAGTGACCCCTCGGGCGGAGAGAATTACAATGAGCAGTTCTTC.

CDR3: CASSPGTSSTGELFF. CDR3 nucleotides: TGTGCCAGCAGTCCCGGGACTAGCAGCACCGGGGAGCTGTTTTTT. The J gene is TRBJ2-2, the V gene TRBV12-3 or TRBV12-4; 9 nucleotides line up with TRBD2. The CDR3 length is 15 residues. V gave up 5 bases and J gave up 4 bases; unmatched junction bases: 5.

The rearrangement uses TRBV5-1 and TRBJ2-3; 7 bases line up with TRBD2. The V and J ends lost 9 bases and 5 bases, in that order; junction bases with no gene match: 12. The CDR3 spans 14 residues. Germline assignment: CDR1 SGHRS and CDR2 YFSETQ. The DNA for the CDR3 is TGCGCCACCCGCCGAGGGCCTAGCGGAGATACGCAGTATTTT. Its protein product is CATRRGPSGDTQYF.

Here the CDR3 DNA reads TGTGCCAGCAGCCGACAAAACGAGCAGTACTTC. Encoded protein: CASSRQNEQYF. This chain joins TRBV3-1 and TRBJ2-7, with no clear D. Germline V gene sequence: CDR1 LGHDT, CDR2 YNNKEL (reference sequence). The CDR3 contains 11 residues. Trimming stripped 4 bases from V and 5 bases from J, with 6 bases between.

This rearrangement joins TRBV20-1 to TRBJ1-1; the D gene is possibly TRBD1 (6 bases). Trimming took 5 bases from V and 0 from J, leaving 13 bases between them. Germline V gene lookup returns CDR1 DFQATT and CDR2 SNEGSKA (reference sequence). The CDR3 has 14 residues. For the CDR3, the DNA is TGCAGTGCTGAACCCGGGACAATGAACACTGAAGCTTTCTTT. This translates into CSAEPGTMNTEAFF.

V and J are TRBV5-6 and TRBJ1-2; maybe TRBD1 (5 bases). Between the trimmed V and J ends, which lost 0 bases and 8 bases, there was a span of 17 bases. The CDR3 totals 15 residues. Germline assignment: CDR1 SGHDT and CDR2 YYEEEE. DNA of the CDR3: TGTGCCAGCAGCTTGGATGCCAGGGCCATTACAGGCTACACCTTC. Translation gives CASSLDARAITGYTF.